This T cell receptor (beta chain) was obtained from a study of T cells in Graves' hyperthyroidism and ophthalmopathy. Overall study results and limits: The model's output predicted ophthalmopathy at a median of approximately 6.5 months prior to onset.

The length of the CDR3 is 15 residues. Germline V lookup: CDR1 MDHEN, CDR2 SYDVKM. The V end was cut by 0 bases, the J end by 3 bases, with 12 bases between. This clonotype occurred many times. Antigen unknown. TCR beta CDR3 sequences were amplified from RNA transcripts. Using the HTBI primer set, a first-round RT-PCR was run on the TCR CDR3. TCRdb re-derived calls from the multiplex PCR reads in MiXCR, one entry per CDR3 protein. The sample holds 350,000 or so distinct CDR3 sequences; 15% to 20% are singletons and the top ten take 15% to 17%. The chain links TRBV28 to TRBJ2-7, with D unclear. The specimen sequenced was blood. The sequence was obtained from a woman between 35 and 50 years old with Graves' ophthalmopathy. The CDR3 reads CASSLWVRQSYEQYF. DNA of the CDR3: TGTGCCAGCAGTTTATGGGTCAGGCAGAGCTACGAGCAGTACTTC.